This T cell receptor beta chain was sequenced for a study of T cells after yellow fever vaccination. This clonotype was seen only a few times. The CDR3 contains 14 residues. Trimming took 6 bases from V and 3 from J; bases not matched to a gene: 8. Germline assignment: CDR1 DFQATT and CDR2 SNEGSKA (reference sequence). The TCR cDNA carried a universal primer site and UMIs from 5'RACE template switching. In TCRdb, the 5' RACE reads were re-called with MiXCR into one record per CDR3 protein. The repertoire holds over 250,000 distinct CDR3 sequences, with about 5.2% as singletons. The input for sequencing was CD4+ T cells sorted from PBMCs, taken on the day of the yellow fever booster vaccination. The chain recombines TRBV20-1 with TRBJ1-5; the match to TRBD1 covers 7 bases. This receptor was identified in a man aged 18 to 30 who received the YFV17D yellow fever vaccine. CDR3 DNA sequence: TGCAGTGCAAGCCGGGACAGTCTCAATCAGCCCCAGCATTTT. Encoded protein: CSASRDSLNQPQHF.